This record looks at one T cell receptor beta chain sequence and its context. The data belong to a study of response to subunit inactivated influenza vaccine. TCRdb reprocessed the RT-PCR reads via MiXCR and lists one record per CDR3 protein. The table has over 450,000 distinct CDR3 sequences, 13% seen once. Losses at the gene ends were 3 bases for V and 3 bases for J; bases not matched to a gene: 13. CDR1 and CDR2 (germline): LNHNV, YYDKDF (reference sequence). This CDR3 is built from 17 residues. This specimen consisted of PBMCs from blood, obtained 40 to 50 days after vaccination. The chain couples TRBV15 to TRBJ2-7; 8 bases match TRBD2. This clonotype was obtained from a man aged 45 to 65 who received an inactivated influenza vaccine. The DNA of the CDR3 is TGTGCCACCAGCAGGGCCAAGAGCGGGAGCACTCTCTACGAGCAGTACTTC. This gives the protein CATSRAKSGSTLYEQYF.